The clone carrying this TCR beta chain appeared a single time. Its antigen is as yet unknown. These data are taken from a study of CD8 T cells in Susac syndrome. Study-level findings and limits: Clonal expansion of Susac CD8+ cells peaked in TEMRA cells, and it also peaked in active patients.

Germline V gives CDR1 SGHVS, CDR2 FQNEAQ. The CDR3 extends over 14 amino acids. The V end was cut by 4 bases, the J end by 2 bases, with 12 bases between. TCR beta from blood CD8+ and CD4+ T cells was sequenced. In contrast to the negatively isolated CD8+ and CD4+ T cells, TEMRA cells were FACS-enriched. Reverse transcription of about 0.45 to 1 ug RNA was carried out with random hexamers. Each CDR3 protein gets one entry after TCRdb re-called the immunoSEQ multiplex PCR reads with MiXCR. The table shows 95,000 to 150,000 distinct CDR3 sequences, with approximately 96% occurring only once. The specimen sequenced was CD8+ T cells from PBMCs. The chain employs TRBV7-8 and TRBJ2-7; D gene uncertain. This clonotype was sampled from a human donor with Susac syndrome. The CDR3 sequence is CASSWADGTYEQYF. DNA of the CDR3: TGTGCCAGCAGCTGGGCGGACGGAACCTACGAGCAGTACTTC.